A selection of T cell receptor beta chains follows, all from one sample in a study of T-cell reconstitution after alpha-beta-depleted transplantation in children. MiXCR, run by TCRdb on the PCR reads, gives a single entry per CDR3 protein. Of fewer than 700,000 distinct CDR3 sequences detected, 10% to 15% appear once; the ten largest clones hold 2.2%. Sequences were derived from PBMCs, mostly from graft donor cells, sampled 360 days after TCRalphabeta/CD19-depleted stem cell transplant. The source of these receptors is a male patient under 18 who had a stem cell transplant for acute myeloid leukemia, so the T cells may come from the graft donor. The CDR3 runs from the conserved cysteine through the conserved F or W. D genes are given only for firm matches. Not all rows give a size; the values are once, few, many and, for expanded clones, a class.

>TRBD2|TRBJ2-2|TRBV7-9|few
CASSEAGGDTGELFF
TGTGCCAGCAGCGAAGCGGGAGGAGACACCGGGGAGCTGTTTTTT
>-|TRBJ2-3|TRBV29-1|-
CSWGGLADLRTTDTQYF
TGCAGCTGGGGGGGGCTAGCGGACCTAAGGACCACAGATACGCAGTATTTT
>TRBD2|TRBJ2-1|TRBV4-3|-
CASSQRAGDLYNEQFF
TGCGCCAGCAGCCAGCGAGCGGGAGACCTCTACAATGAGCAGTTCTTC
>-|TRBJ2-3|TRBV20-1|-
CSAIPAPADTQYF
TGCAGTGCTATCCCCGCCCCGGCAGATACGCAGTATTTT
>TRBD1|TRBJ1-1|TRBV20-1|-
CSARTTDRGKAEAFF
TGCAGTGCTAGAACCACGGACAGGGGGAAAGCTGAAGCTTTCTTT
>TRBD2|TRBJ2-1|TRBV4-2|-
CASSPREGQQNEQFF
TGTGCCAGCAGCCCGCGGGAGGGCCAACAGAATGAGCAGTTCTTC
>TRBD1|TRBJ2-1|TRBV24-1|-
CATSDPPGQGQFF
TGTGCCACCAGTGATCCACCGGGACAGGGTCAGTTCTTC
>-|TRBJ1-2|TRBV7-6|few
CASSSGHYGGQGGYTF
TGTGCCAGCAGCTCAGGACATTATGGGGGGCAGGGTGGCTACACCTTC
>TRBD2|TRBJ2-6|TRBV7-8|few
CASSFGLAGGVGANVLTF
TGTGCCAGCAGCTTTGGGCTAGCGGGGGGAGTGGGGGCCAACGTCCTGACTTTC
>-|TRBJ2-1|TRBV9|few
CASSAFSYNEQFF
TGTGCCAGCAGCGCCTTCTCCTACAATGAGCAGTTCTTC
>-|TRBJ1-5|TRBV30|-
CAWRGQETASNQPQHF
TGTGCCTGGAGGGGGCAGGAGACAGCTAGCAATCAGCCCCAGCATTTT
>-|TRBJ2-7|TRBV27|few
CASALGASGAAYEQYF
TGTGCCAGCGCCTTGGGGGCCAGCGGGGCCGCCTACGAGCAGTACTTC
>TRBD2|TRBJ2-1|TRBV9|-
CASSVETSGHNEQFF
TGTGCCAGCAGCGTAGAAACTAGCGGGCACAATGAGCAGTTCTTC
>-|TRBJ2-2|TRBV29-1|-
CSVSGTANTGELFF
TGCAGCGTCTCCGGGACGGCGAACACCGGGGAGCTGTTTTTT
>-|TRBJ2-4|TRBV4-3|-
CASSQDPGTVGKNIQYF
TGCGCCAGCAGCCAAGACCCAGGAACAGTTGGCAAAAACATTCAGTACTTC
>-|TRBJ2-4|TRBV25-1|many
CASSEPPTDIQYF
TGTGCCAGCAGTGAACCCCCCACGGACATTCAGTACTTC
>-|TRBJ2-3|TRBV12-3/TRBV12-4|-
CASMKVSLTDTQYF
TGTGCCAGCATGAAGGTTTCTCTTACAGATACGCAGTATTTT
>-|TRBJ1-5|TRBV28|few
CASSLRGAGGQPQHF
TGTGCCAGCAGTTTACGGGGGGCGGGTGGACAGCCCCAGCATTTT
>-|TRBJ2-3|TRBV29-1|-
CSAPSNLFTDTQYF
TGCAGCGCCCCCAGCAATCTCTTCACAGATACGCAGTATTTT
>TRBD2|TRBJ2-1|TRBV27|-
CASSLPTSGARNEQFF
TGTGCCAGCAGTTTACCAACTAGCGGGGCGAGGAATGAGCAGTTCTTC
>-|TRBJ2-1|TRBV5-1|few
CASSVQGGRQFF
TGCGCCAGCAGCGTACAGGGCGGGCGGCAGTTCTTC
>-|TRBJ1-1|TRBV4-2|few
CASSRGATNTEAFF
TGTGCCAGCAGCCGGGGGGCTACGAACACTGAAGCTTTCTTT
>TRBD1|TRBJ2-7|TRBV7-2|-
CASSLGPLTGYEQYF
TGTGCCAGCAGCTTAGGGCCCTTGACAGGGTACGAGCAGTACTTC
>-|TRBJ2-5|TRBV3-1|-
CASSQDGRETQYF
TGTGCCAGCAGCCAAGATGGCCGCGAGACCCAGTACTTC
>-|TRBJ2-1|TRBV10-3|many
CAIRPGEVKSLGYNEQFF
TGTGCCATCAGACCCGGGGAGGTTAAGTCCCTCGGCTACAATGAGCAGTTCTTC
>TRBD2|TRBJ2-7|TRBV9|many
CASSSLAGPYEQYF
TGTGCCAGCAGCTCACTAGCGGGACCGTACGAGCAGTACTTC
>-|TRBJ1-6|TRBV27|few
CASSYRRYNSPLHF
TGTGCCAGCTCCTATAGACGGTATAATTCACCCCTCCACTTT
>-|TRBJ2-4|TRBV21-1|few
CARLGGAKNIQYF
TGTGCCCGCCTGGGGGGAGCCAAAAACATTCAGTACTTC
>TRBD2|TRBJ2-5|TRBV28|-
CASRRTSGRRIAETQYF
TGTGCCAGCAGAAGGACTAGCGGGAGGAGGATAGCGGAGACCCAGTACTTC
>-|TRBJ1-1|TRBV28|many
CASSPRTGNTEAFF
TGTGCCAGCAGTCCCCGGACGGGTAACACTGAAGCTTTCTTT
>-|TRBJ2-1|TRBV20-1|-
CSARGATYNEQFF
TGCAGTGCTCGGGGGGCCACCTACAATGAGCAGTTCTTC
>-|TRBJ2-1|TRBV30|-
CAWSNYGYNEQFF
TGTGCCTGGAGTAATTACGGATACAATGAGCAGTTCTTC
>TRBD2|TRBJ2-7|TRBV19|-
CASTFPLAGNSYEQYF
TGTGCCAGCACCTTTCCCCTAGCGGGCAACTCCTACGAGCAGTACTTC
>-|TRBJ2-7|TRBV3-1|-
CASSNRRASYEQYF
TGTGCCAGCAGCAACCGTAGGGCCTCCTACGAGCAGTACTTC
>-|TRBJ2-1|TRBV20-1|-
CSARASPGEQFF
TGCAGTGCTAGAGCCTCTCCAGGTGAGCAGTTCTTC
>-|TRBJ1-6|TRBV15|-
CATSRDGQAIYSPLHF
TGTGCCACCAGCAGAGATGGGCAGGCGATTTATTCACCCCTCCACTTT
>-|TRBJ2-1|TRBV6-1|-
CASKPRGSYNEQFF
TGTGCCAGCAAACCACGGGGATCCTACAATGAGCAGTTCTTC
>TRBD1|TRBJ2-4|TRBV20-1|-
CSARGATGVNIQYF
TGCAGTGCTAGAGGTGCGACAGGGGTAAACATTCAGTACTTC
>-|TRBJ1-1|TRBV28|-
CASSWVGAGNTEAFF
TGTGCCAGCAGTTGGGTGGGGGCCGGCAACACTGAAGCTTTCTTT
>TRBD2|TRBJ2-7|TRBV6-1|-
CASSPGLAGGHGYF
TGTGCCAGCAGCCCCGGACTAGCGGGAGGTCACGGGTACTTC
>-|TRBJ1-5|TRBV28|few
CASHSSPKPQHF
TGTGCCAGCCACTCCTCCCCAAAGCCCCAGCATTTT
>-|TRBJ2-5|TRBV7-2|-
CASSRRFGTFSTETQYF
TGTGCCAGCAGCCGCCGTTTTGGGACATTCTCTACGGAGACCCAGTACTTC
>TRBD1|TRBJ2-7|TRBV19|-
CASRARGPGEQYF
TGTGCCAGTAGAGCCAGGGGGCCTGGCGAGCAGTACTTC
>TRBD2|TRBJ2-5|TRBV10-3|few
CAISRGLAGGVETQYF
TGTGCCATCAGTCGAGGACTAGCGGGAGGAGTAGAGACCCAGTACTTC
>TRBD1|TRBJ2-7|TRBV7-2|-
CASSSGQGAVEQYF
TGTGCCAGCAGCTCGGGACAGGGAGCGGTCGAGCAGTACTTC
>-|TRBJ2-3|TRBV28|many
CASSPRGGSTDTQYF
TGTGCCAGCAGCCCCAGGGGAGGTAGCACAGATACGCAGTATTTT